This is a list of T cell receptor beta chains from one sample in a study of memory CD4+ T cells and cytomegalovirus serostatus. Data came from immunoSEQ multiplex PCR; TCRdb stores just in-frame clones and leaves some out. The repertoire holds 55,000 to 80,000 clones, with roughly three quarters as singletons. Source material: memory CD4+ T cells from blood. The receptors shown here come from an adult in good health and CMV-seropositive. The CDR3 runs from the conserved cysteine through the conserved F or W. The D gene is left open where the match is weak. Clone size is not always given. Where it is, it says once, few, many or a class for expanded clones.

clone_size: few
v_call: TRBV29-1
cdr3_length: 12
j_call: TRBJ2-7
d_call: .
cdr3_nt: TGCAGCGCCAGCAGTGATTTTTACGAGCAGTACTTC
cdr3_aa: CSASSDFYEQYF

clone_size: many
v_call: TRBV14
cdr3_length: 16
j_call: TRBJ1-1
d_call: .
cdr3_nt: TGTGCCAGCAGCCAAATCTCGGAAGGCCTGAACACTGAAGCTTTCTTT
cdr3_aa: CASSQISEGLNTEAFF

clone_size: .
v_call: TRBV19
cdr3_length: 17
j_call: TRBJ1-2
d_call: .
cdr3_nt: TGTGCCAGTAGTATAGTCCGCGAAACCCTACGGAACTATGGCTACACCTTC
cdr3_aa: CASSIVRETLRNYGYTF

clone_size: .
v_call: TRBV2
cdr3_length: 15
j_call: TRBJ1-4
d_call: TRBD1
cdr3_nt: TGTGCCAGCACCAGAACGACAGGGGGAGGTGAAAAACTGTTTTTT
cdr3_aa: CASTRTTGGGEKLFF

clone_size: .
v_call: TRBV18
cdr3_length: 13
j_call: TRBJ2-7
d_call: .
cdr3_nt: TGTGCCAGCTCCCCTTCGAGCTCCTACGAGCAGTACTTC
cdr3_aa: CASSPSSSYEQYF

clone_size: .
v_call: TRBV7-3
cdr3_length: 13
j_call: TRBJ2-5
d_call: .
cdr3_nt: TGTGCCAGCAGCGCACAGGGACAAGAGACCCAGTACTTC
cdr3_aa: CASSAQGQETQYF

clone_size: .
v_call: TRBV11-2
cdr3_length: 14
j_call: TRBJ2-7
d_call: .
cdr3_nt: TGTGCCAGCAGCCCCGACAGGTACGAGGTTGGGCAGTACTTC
cdr3_aa: CASSPDRYEVGQYF

clone_size: .
v_call: TRBV6-5
cdr3_length: 14
j_call: TRBJ2-5
d_call: .
cdr3_nt: TGTGCCAGCAGTTACGGCAGTCGGCAAGAGACCCAGTACTTC
cdr3_aa: CASSYGSRQETQYF

clone_size: .
v_call: TRBV29-1
cdr3_length: 13
j_call: TRBJ1-2
d_call: .
cdr3_nt: TGCAGCGTTGAATCGGGGGGCGGCTATGGCTACACCTTC
cdr3_aa: CSVESGGGYGYTF

clone_size: .
v_call: TRBV28
cdr3_length: 14
j_call: TRBJ1-3
d_call: .
cdr3_nt: TGTGCCAGCCAGTTGGGGGGCTCTGGAAACACCATATATTTT
cdr3_aa: CASQLGGSGNTIYF

clone_size: .
v_call: TRBV18
cdr3_length: 14
j_call: TRBJ2-7
d_call: .
cdr3_nt: TGTGCCAGCTCACCAGGGACGAGCGGGTTAGAGCAGTACTTC
cdr3_aa: CASSPGTSGLEQYF

clone_size: .
v_call: TRBV9
cdr3_length: 15
j_call: TRBJ2-1
d_call: .
cdr3_nt: TGTGCCAGCAGCGTAGATTTGGTCCGAGGGGATGAGCAGTTCTTC
cdr3_aa: CASSVDLVRGDEQFF

clone_size: .
v_call: TRBV4-2
cdr3_length: 17
j_call: TRBJ1-1
d_call: TRBD1
cdr3_nt: TGTGCCAGCAGCCAAGATAAGCGGGACAGGGGGAGAACTGAAGCTTTCTTT
cdr3_aa: CASSQDKRDRGRTEAFF

clone_size: .
v_call: TRBV7-7
cdr3_length: 18
j_call: TRBJ2-1
d_call: TRBD1
cdr3_nt: TGTGCCAGCAGCTTCGTTTGGGATGGGACAGGGAGTCCCCCTGAGCAGTTCTTC
cdr3_aa: CASSFVWDGTGSPPEQFF

clone_size: .
v_call: TRBV5-6
cdr3_length: 13
j_call: TRBJ2-1
d_call: .
cdr3_nt: TGTGCCAGCAGCTTGGTAGGGGGGAATGAGCAGTTCTTC
cdr3_aa: CASSLVGGNEQFF

clone_size: .
v_call: TRBV29-1
cdr3_length: 13
j_call: TRBJ1-2
d_call: .
cdr3_nt: TGCAGCGTTGTGAGGGCAGTTAACTATGGCTACACCTTC
cdr3_aa: CSVVRAVNYGYTF

clone_size: .
v_call: TRBV7-8
cdr3_length: 13
j_call: TRBJ2-3
d_call: .
cdr3_nt: TGTGCCAGCAGCTTAGTTGGTCCAGATACGCAGTATTTT
cdr3_aa: CASSLVGPDTQYF

clone_size: .
v_call: TRBV28
cdr3_length: 14
j_call: TRBJ2-5
d_call: .
cdr3_nt: TGTGCCAGCTATTCAGGGGAAGGGAGGGAGACCCAGTACTTC
cdr3_aa: CASYSGEGRETQYF

clone_size: .
v_call: TRBV7-3
cdr3_length: 15
j_call: TRBJ2-3
d_call: TRBD1
cdr3_nt: TGTGCCAGCAGCACAGGGGGCGCGTACACAGATACGCAGTATTTT
cdr3_aa: CASSTGGAYTDTQYF

clone_size: .
v_call: TRBV5-6
cdr3_length: 13
j_call: TRBJ2-2
d_call: .
cdr3_nt: TGTGCCAGCAGCTTTAAGCTAACCGGGGAGCTGTTTTTT
cdr3_aa: CASSFKLTGELFF

clone_size: .
v_call: TRBV19
cdr3_length: 13
j_call: TRBJ1-2
d_call: TRBD1
cdr3_nt: TGTGCCAGTACCCACGGGACAGACTATGGCTACACCTTC
cdr3_aa: CASTHGTDYGYTF

clone_size: .
v_call: TRBV6-5
cdr3_length: 16
j_call: TRBJ1-6
d_call: .
cdr3_nt: TGTGCCAGCAGTTTCCGTAAGGGGATTAATAATTCACCCCTCCACTTT
cdr3_aa: CASSFRKGINNSPLHF

clone_size: .
v_call: TRBV27
cdr3_length: 13
j_call: TRBJ2-5
d_call: .
cdr3_nt: TGTGCCAGCAGTTTTTCGGGGGGCGAGACCCAGTACTTC
cdr3_aa: CASSFSGGETQYF

clone_size: .
v_call: TRBV30
cdr3_length: 16
j_call: TRBJ1-2
d_call: .
cdr3_nt: TGTGCCTGGAACTTTTGGGACATCGATGGCAACTATGGCTACACCTTC
cdr3_aa: CAWNFWDIDGNYGYTF

clone_size: .
v_call: TRBV4-3
cdr3_length: 13
j_call: TRBJ1-5
d_call: .
cdr3_nt: TGCGCCAGCAGCCAAGGTAGCAATCAGCCCCAGCATTTT
cdr3_aa: CASSQGSNQPQHF

clone_size: few
v_call: TRBV30
cdr3_length: 14
j_call: TRBJ1-5
d_call: .
cdr3_nt: TGTGCCTGGAGTGTAAGTACAGGTGAACAGCCCCAGCATTTT
cdr3_aa: CAWSVSTGEQPQHF

clone_size: .
v_call: TRBV19
cdr3_length: 14
j_call: TRBJ1-6
d_call: .
cdr3_nt: TGTGCCAGTAGTATAGGCGGGAGTAATTCACCCCTCCACTTT
cdr3_aa: CASSIGGSNSPLHF

clone_size: few
v_call: TRBV28
cdr3_length: 16
j_call: TRBJ2-5
d_call: TRBD2
cdr3_nt: TGTGCCAGCAGTACCCGACTAGCGGGAACCCAAGAGACCCAGTACTTC
cdr3_aa: CASSTRLAGTQETQYF

clone_size: .
v_call: TRBV28
cdr3_length: 14
j_call: TRBJ1-1
d_call: TRBD1
cdr3_nt: TGTGCCAGCAGGCAGGGACAGTCGAACACTGAAGCTTTCTTT
cdr3_aa: CASRQGQSNTEAFF

clone_size: .
v_call: TRBV18
cdr3_length: 14
j_call: TRBJ1-1
d_call: TRBD1
cdr3_nt: TGTGCCAGCTCACAACAGTTACAGGGGGCTGAAGCTTTCTTT
cdr3_aa: CASSQQLQGAEAFF

clone_size: many
v_call: TRBV2
cdr3_length: 13
j_call: TRBJ2-5
d_call: .
cdr3_nt: TGTGCCAGCGGACGGGACTTTCAAGAGACCCAGTACTTC
cdr3_aa: CASGRDFQETQYF

clone_size: .
v_call: TRBV10-3
cdr3_length: 13
j_call: TRBJ1-5
d_call: .
cdr3_nt: TGTGCCATCAGTGACGACAGTGATCAGCCCCAGCATTTT
cdr3_aa: CAISDDSDQPQHF

clone_size: .
v_call: TRBV7-9
cdr3_length: 15
j_call: TRBJ1-6
d_call: TRBD1
cdr3_nt: TGTGCCAGCAGCTTAGTGACAGGGGATAATTCACCCCTCCACTTT
cdr3_aa: CASSLVTGDNSPLHF

clone_size: .
v_call: TRBV6-1
cdr3_length: 15
j_call: TRBJ2-1
d_call: .
cdr3_nt: TGTGCCAGCAGGCCGTTAATTGGGTCGCCAAATGAGCAGTTCTTC
cdr3_aa: CASRPLIGSPNEQFF

clone_size: .
v_call: TRBV27
cdr3_length: 14
j_call: TRBJ2-5
d_call: .
cdr3_nt: TGTGCCAGCAGCCCCACCCGGAAAGGACAGACCCAGTACTTC
cdr3_aa: CASSPTRKGQTQYF

clone_size: .
v_call: TRBV5-1
cdr3_length: 13
j_call: TRBJ2-1
d_call: TRBD2
cdr3_nt: TGCGCCAGCAGCCAATCGGGACTAGCGATGCAGTTCTTC
cdr3_aa: CASSQSGLAMQFF

clone_size: few
v_call: TRBV18
cdr3_length: 15
j_call: TRBJ1-1
d_call: .
cdr3_nt: TGTGCCAGCTCACCATTTAGTCCAGGGACCACTGAAGCTTTCTTT
cdr3_aa: CASSPFSPGTTEAFF